Below, 8 T cell receptor beta chains from the same sample are listed, as sequenced in a study of T cell repertoires in cytomegalovirus infection. TCRdb re-called the reads through MiXCR, storing one row per CDR3 protein. The repertoire holds 180,000 or so distinct CDR3 sequences, about a sixth seen once, with approximately 25% in the top ten. The sample taken for sequencing was CD8+ T cells from PBMCs. These TCRs come from a human donor in good health (CMV status not recorded). Some clones in this sample may be carry-over from other donors' samples.

This clonotype was picked up many times. V gene TRBV5-4 combines with J gene TRBJ2-1; D not certain. The V gene lost 4 bases and the J gene lost 3 bases, with 8 bases spanning the gap. This CDR3 has 13 amino acids. Per germline, CDR1 SGHNT and CDR2 YYREEE (reference sequence). The CDR3 reads CASSQPIYNEQFF. The CDR3 DNA reads TGTGCCAGCAGCCAGCCCATCTACAATGAGCAGTTCTTC.

CDR3 sequence: CASSLSEAFF. CDR3 nucleotide sequence: TGTGCCAGCAGTCTTTCTGAAGCTTTCTTT. V is TRBV6-6 and J is TRBJ1-1; no firm D call. There are 10 residues in the CDR3. Trimming shortened V by 5 bases and J by 6 bases, and 4 bases separated the two germline ends. Germline loops: CDR1 MNHNY, CDR2 SVGAGI (reference sequence).

This clonotype was recorded only once. The chain uses TRBV6-5 and TRBJ1-4; D is possibly TRBD1 (5 bases). The CDR3 contains 14 residues. In germline, CDR1 is MNHEY, CDR2 SVGAGI. The V gene lost 4 bases and the J gene lost 2 bases, with 8 bases spanning the gap. The CDR3 nucleotides read TGTGCCAGCAGTTGGACAAGGACTAATGAAAAACTGTTTTTT. Its protein product is CASSWTRTNEKLFF.

This clonotype was detected only a few times. The CDR3 nucleotides are TGTGCCAGCAGCTTACGTACAGGGGTCCTAAGGAGCTCCTACAATGAGCAGTTCTTC. Its translation is CASSLRTGVLRSSYNEQFF. The rearrangement joins TRBV7-6 to TRBJ2-1; 7 bases are a match to TRBD1. Unmatched junction bases numbered 13, after V lost 2 bases and J lost 0 bases. The CDR3 extends over 19 amino acids. The germline V gene encodes CDR1 SGHVS and CDR2 FNYEAQ.

A few counts support this clonotype. The chain is built from TRBV20-1 and TRBJ1-4; weak D call: TRBD1 (5 bases). Between the trimmed V and J ends, which lost 6 bases and 8 bases, there was a span of 16 bases. Germline CDR1 DFQATT, CDR2 SNEGSKA (reference sequence). The CDR3 sequence is 13 residues long. The CDR3, as DNA: TGCAGTGCGGGGCTCCGAGGGTACGAAAAACTGTTTTTT. Amino acid sequence: CSAGLRGYEKLFF.

The chain combines TRBV7-1 with TRBJ1-2; maybe TRBD1 (6 bases). TRBV7-1 has ORF status, its function being uncertain. Trimming removed 7 bases from V and 0 bases from J, with 18 bases in between. CDR3 length equals 16 residues. The CDR3 loop reads CASTATGKAANYGYTF. In DNA form, the CDR3 reads TGTGCCAGCACCGCTACAGGGAAGGCGGCTAACTATGGCTACACCTTC.

This clonotype was observed a few times. The V gene is TRBV7-9, the J gene TRBJ1-3; possibly TRBD1 for D (6 bases). The CDR3 covers 15 residues. CDR1 is SEHNR and CDR2 is FQNEAQ in the germline V gene (reference sequence). V shed 4 bases and J shed 4 bases, with 14 bases lying between them. CDR3 protein: CASSSPRGYGNTIYF. The CDR3 nucleotides are TGTGCCAGCAGCTCACCGAGGGGGTACGGAAACACCATATATTTT. The entire variable domain, with the rest obtained from reference TRBV7-9 and TRBJ1-3, is as follows: DTGVSQNPRHKITKRGQNVTFRCDPISEHNRLYWYRQTLGQGPEFLTYFQNEAQLEKSRLLSDRFSAERPKGSFSTLEIQRTEQGDSAMYLCASSSPRGYGNTIYFGEGSWLTVV.

The V gene is TRBV6-8, the J gene TRBJ2-1, with TRBD2 identical over 8 bases. V was clipped by 2 bases and J by 9 bases; unmatched bases: 9. The CDR3 has 15 amino acids. CDR1 is MNHGY, CDR2 SAAAGT, per germline. CDR3 residues: CASSYPGGGHSEQFF. DNA for the CDR3: TGTGCCAGCAGTTACCCTGGCGGGGGGCATTCTGAGCAGTTCTTC.